One sample yielded the 16 T cell receptor beta chains listed below, sequenced in a study of T cells expressing NK-cell markers. For each CDR3 protein, TCRdb gives one entry from its re-call of the 5' RACE reads, without DNA. The sample shows 350,000 to 400,000 distinct CDR3 sequences, and about 11% sits with its ten largest clones. The sequencing sample was made of blood T cells: a sorted CD56 or NKG2C T cell subset, CD4+ or CD8+ T cells, or bulk PBMC T cells (not recorded which). The receptors were gathered from a woman aged 50 to 60 in good health.

The chain has TRBV3-1 and TRBJ2-1; the TCRdb call, TRBD2, lacks DNA for checking. Germline V lookup: CDR1 LGHDT, CDR2 YNNKEL (reference sequence). This CDR3 comprises 17 residues. CDR3: CASSQPRLRASGYEQFF.

The gene calls are TRBV15 and TRBJ2-2. This CDR3 spans 15 amino acids. Per the germline V gene, CDR1 is LNHNV and CDR2 is YYDKDF (reference sequence). The CDR3 spells CATSRPKGDTGELFF.

J is TRBJ2-2 and V is TRBV12-3 or TRBV12-4. The CDR3 has 13 amino acids. This chain's CDR3 is CASRRVQSGELFF.

CDR3 sequence: CASSPRFTDTQYF. The gene calls are TRBV9 and TRBJ2-3; TCRdb's assignment of TRBD1 cannot be checked, as there is no DNA. Germline V CDR1 and CDR2: SGDLS, YYNGEE. This CDR3 has 13 residues.

The chain carries TRBV20-1 and TRBJ2-1. Germline loops: CDR1 DFQATT, CDR2 SNEGSKA (reference sequence). This CDR3 has 13 amino acids. The CDR3 is CSARVMVGNEQFF.

The chain carries TRBV5-1 and TRBJ2-2; lacking DNA, the TRBD1 call made by TCRdb goes unchecked. There are 15 residues in the CDR3. Germline V gene sequence: CDR1 SGHRS, CDR2 YFSETQ. The CDR3 sequence is CASSLEGGDAGELFF. The full variable domain, with the rest looked up from reference TRBV5-1 and TRBJ2-2, is KAGVTQTPRYLIKTRGQQVTLSCSPISGHRSVSWYQQTPGQGLQFLFEYFSETQRNKGNFPGRFSGRQFSNSRSEMNVSTLELGDSALYLCASSLEGGDAGELFFGEGSRLTVL.

This chain links TRBV27 with TRBJ2-1; TCRdb reports TRBD2, a call that lacks DNA to check it against. Germline loops: CDR1 MNHEY, CDR2 SMNVEV (reference sequence). This CDR3 has 14 residues. CDR3 in amino acids: CASSPDASGRPEVF.

The CDR3 is CASGFPGSPLHF. This chain connects TRBV12-5 to TRBJ1-6; TCRdb selects TRBD1, and the lack of DNA leaves this call unchecked. Germline V lookup: CDR1 LGHNT, CDR2 FRNRAP. The length of the CDR3 is 12 residues.

V and J are TRBV24-1 and TRBJ1-2. The CDR3 is made up of 14 amino acids. Per germline, CDR1 KGHDR and CDR2 SFDVKD. The CDR3 spells CATSDLRLGRGYTF.

The V call is TRBV11-2, the J call TRBJ2-3. This CDR3 spans 15 amino acids. Germline loops: CDR1 SGHAT, CDR2 FQNNGV. The CDR3 is CASSFTATSTDTQYF.

The chain carries TRBV6-1 and TRBJ1-1. This CDR3 comprises 11 residues. Per the germline V gene, CDR1 is MNHNS and CDR2 is SASEGT. The CDR3 is CASSDWAEAFF.

This chain joins TRBV14 and TRBJ2-1; TCRdb's D gene call, TRBD2, goes unchecked for lack of DNA. The CDR3 totals 13 residues. The germline CDR1 and CDR2 sequences are SGHDN and FVKESK. CDR3 region: CASSQALGTSEFF.

J is TRBJ2-5 and V is TRBV12-3 or TRBV12-4. The CDR3 contains 14 residues. This chain's CDR3 is CASSSSQRHETQYF.

J is TRBJ1-5 and V is TRBV12-3 or TRBV12-4; TCRdb's D gene call, TRBD1, goes unchecked for lack of DNA. This CDR3 is built from 14 residues. The CDR3 region is CASSLGQAGQPQHF.

This sequence joins TRBV4-1 and TRBJ2-7; the D call of TRBD1 rests on TCRdb alone, since no DNA is present to check it. From germline, CDR1 is MGHRA and CDR2 YSYEKL. CDR3 length: 15 residues. CDR3 residues: CASSQDLSRGHEQYF.

The chain uses TRBV20-1 and TRBJ1-3; checking the TCRdb D call of TRBD1 is not possible without DNA. CDR1 and CDR2 from the germline V gene are DFQATT and SNEGSKA (reference sequence). The CDR3 extends over 14 amino acids. The CDR3 loop reads CSAEQGAEGNTIYF.